The 21 T cell receptor beta chains below were found in one sample sequenced in a study of cytomegalovirus exposure and HLA in healthy donors. This table comes from immunoSEQ multiplex PCR, and its TCRdb copy is limited to in-frame clones, with some not included. The sample comprises 130,000 to 150,000 clones, approximately 86% of which are singletons, and 7.5% to 10% rests with the top ten. The sample comprised PBMCs. The source is a woman aged 18-30 years in good health and CMV-seropositive.

The rearrangement joins TRBV28 to TRBJ1-2, with D perhaps TRBD1 (5 bases). Trimming shortened V by 5 bases and J by 6 bases, and 10 bases separated the two germline ends. Germline-derived CDR1 and CDR2 are MDHEN and SYDVKM. The CDR3 contains 12 residues. The chain's CDR3 is CASSTTTDGYTF. The CDR3 nucleotides are TGTGCCAGCAGTACGACGACAGATGGCTACACCTTC.

The V and J genes are TRBV28 and TRBJ2-6, with a possible D match to TRBD2 (5 bases). Trimming stripped 11 bases from V and 2 bases from J, with 13 bases between. The CDR3 contains 14 residues. Per the germline V gene, CDR1 is MDHEN and CDR2 is SYDVKM. CDR3 nucleotides: TGTGCCTGCTTGGGAGAGGCTGGGGCCAACGTCCTGACTTTC. Its protein product is CACLGEAGANVLTF.

This rearrangement joins TRBV7-6 to TRBJ1-5; maybe TRBD1 (5 bases). The V end was cut by 1 base, the J end by 5 bases, with 9 bases between. The CDR3 is made up of 14 amino acids. Germline V gene lookup returns CDR1 SGHVS and CDR2 FNYEAQ. DNA of the CDR3: TGTGCCAGCAGCTTAGGCAGGGAAGATCAGCCCCAGCATTTT. This gives the protein CASSLGREDQPQHF.

The rearrangement uses TRBV18 and TRBJ1-1; TRBD1 matches 10 bases. The V gene's germline CDR1 is KGHSH and CDR2 LQKENI. With V trimmed by 6 bases and J by 3 bases, 4 bases remained unmatched. This CDR3 region has 14 residues. This CDR3 reads CASSAGTGDTEAFF. As DNA, the CDR3 is TGTGCCAGCTCTGCCGGGACAGGGGACACTGAAGCTTTCTTT.

The V call is TRBV28, the J call TRBJ1-5; D is ambiguous. Germline V gene data show CDR1 as MDHEN and CDR2 as SYDVKM. V lost 6 bases and J lost 0, with 6 bases in between. The CDR3 is made up of 13 amino acids. The CDR3 sequence is CASRILSNQPQHF. In nucleotides, the CDR3 is TGTGCCAGCAGGATACTTAGCAATCAGCCCCAGCATTTT.

The chain employs TRBV5-4 and TRBJ2-3; a weak D match, TRBD1 (5 bases). V gave up 3 bases and J gave up 0 bases, with 8 bases separating them. Germline assignment: CDR1 SGHNT and CDR2 YYREEE (reference sequence). The CDR3 sequence is 14 residues long. The CDR3 loop reads CASSSQASTDTQYF. CDR3 DNA sequence: TGTGCCAGCAGCTCACAGGCTAGCACAGATACGCAGTATTTT.

This clone has only one observation. This chain connects TRBV5-1 to TRBJ2-7; 10 bases agree with TRBD1. The germline gives CDR1 SGHRS, CDR2 YFSETQ. With 0 bases clipped from V and 3 bases from J, the junction kept 9 bases outside the gene matches. This CDR3 contains 17 residues. CDR3 residues: CASSLAHGTGVYYEQYF. DNA for the CDR3: TGCGCCAGCAGCTTGGCTCACGGGACAGGGGTATACTACGAGCAGTACTTC. Complete variable domain (other parts from reference TRBV5-1 and TRBJ2-7): KAGVTQTPRYLIKTRGQQVTLSCSPISGHRSVSWYQQTPGQGLQFLFEYFSETQRNKGNFPGRFSGRQFSNSRSEMNVSTLELGDSALYLCASSLAHGTGVYYEQYFGPGTRLTVT.

This chain uses TRBV5-4 with TRBJ2-3, with D maybe TRBD2 (5 bases). Germline V gene data show CDR1 as SGHNT and CDR2 as YYREEE (reference sequence). The V end was cut by 3 bases, the J end by 3 bases, with 20 bases between. The CDR3 extends over 17 amino acids. The CDR3 DNA sequence: TGTGCCAGCAGCTCGATCTGGGGAGAGGGATCTACAGATACGCAGTATTTT. Amino acid sequence: CASSSIWGEGSTDTQYF. Based on the CDR3 plus reference TRBV5-4 and TRBJ2-3, the full variable domain is ETGVTQSPTHLIKTRGQQVTLRCSSQSGHNTVSWYQQALGQGPQFIFQYYREEENGRGNFPPRFSGLQFPNYSSELNVNALELDDSALYLCASSSIWGEGSTDTQYFGPGTRLTVL.

This chain uses TRBV6-5 with TRBJ1-4, with TRBD1 identical over 10 bases. The CDR3 has 15 amino acids. V trimming: 6 bases; J trimming: 8 bases; junction bases outside the gene matches: 9. CDR1 and CDR2 from the germline V gene are MNHEY and SVGAGI. CDR3 protein: CASRDIDRGQEKLFF. The CDR3 DNA sequence: TGTGCCAGCAGGGATATAGACAGGGGGCAGGAAAAACTGTTTTTT.

The V gene is TRBV6-5, the J gene TRBJ1-1; TRBD1 agrees at 7 bases. Germline lookup yields CDR1 MNHEY and CDR2 SVGAGI. J was trimmed by 6 bases and V by 5 bases; bases with no gene match: 6. This CDR3 has 13 amino acids. The CDR3 loop reads CASSRTQGAEAFF. CDR3 coding DNA: TGTGCCAGCAGTCGCACCCAGGGGGCTGAAGCTTTCTTT.

The V call is TRBV5-1, the J call TRBJ1-2, with D perhaps TRBD1 (5 bases). Germline CDR1 SGHRS, CDR2 YFSETQ. Between the trimmed V and J ends, which lost 0 bases and 6 bases, there was a span of 12 bases. This CDR3 comprises 14 residues. CDR3 sequence reads: CASSLELGLNGYTF. CDR3 DNA: TGCGCCAGCAGCTTGGAGCTGGGGCTCAATGGCTACACCTTC.

This CDR3 reads CASSRTGTLYEQYF. CDR3 DNA sequence: TGTGCCAGCAGCCGGACAGGGACATTATACGAGCAGTACTTC. The rearrangement uses TRBV5-8 and TRBJ2-7; TRBD1 matches at 8 bases. V gave up 4 bases and J gave up 4 bases; unmatched junction bases: 7. The length of the CDR3 is 14 residues. Germline CDR1 SGHTS, CDR2 YDEGEE.

CDR3 in amino acids: CASSVQNTEAFF. The CDR3, as DNA: TGTGCCAGCAGTGTACAGAACACTGAAGCTTTCTTT. The V call is TRBV6-1, the J call TRBJ1-1; no clear D. The germline CDR1 and CDR2 sequences are MNHNS and SASEGT. The V gene lost 4 bases and the J gene lost 1 base, with 4 bases spanning the gap. The CDR3 runs 12 residues.

This sequence joins TRBV5-1 and TRBJ2-7, with D maybe TRBD2 (5 bases). The CDR3 consists of 14 residues. The V gene's germline CDR1 is SGHRS and CDR2 YFSETQ. Trimming took 0 bases from V and 0 from J, leaving 7 bases between them. The DNA of the CDR3 is TGCGCCAGCAGCTTGGAAGCGGTCTCCTACGAGCAGTACTTC. It specifies CASSLEAVSYEQYF.

This clone was found a few times. V is TRBV2 and J is TRBJ1-6, with D perhaps matching TRBD1 (6 bases). The CDR3 consists of 14 residues. The germline V gene encodes CDR1 SNHLY and CDR2 FYNNEI. V lost 5 bases to trimming and J lost 5 bases, with 10 bases between them. This chain's CDR3 is CASSWTADNSPLHF. The CDR3 DNA reads TGTGCCAGCAGTTGGACAGCCGATAATTCACCCCTCCACTTT.

The chain carries TRBV2 and TRBJ2-3, with TRBD2 matching 11 bases. This CDR3 is 12 amino acids long. The ends lost 8 bases at V and 6 bases at J; junction bases unmatched: 1. Germline V lookup: CDR1 SNHLY, CDR2 FYNNEI. This CDR3 reads CASSSGRDTQYF. CDR3 nucleotide sequence: TGTGCCAGCTCTAGCGGGAGGGATACGCAGTATTTT.

V gene TRBV28 combines with J gene TRBJ1-6, with D possibly TRBD1 on 5 matching bases. The CDR3 covers 19 residues. The germline V gene has CDR1 MDHEN and CDR2 SYDVKM. V lost 10 bases to trimming and J lost 0 bases, with 25 bases between them. CDR3 region: CATRVGPGPRNSYNSPLHF. CDR3 in DNA: TGTGCCACCCGAGTGGGGCCAGGGCCACGAAACTCCTATAATTCACCCCTCCACTTT.

The chain links TRBV6-4 to TRBJ1-5; D is undetermined. Germline CDR1 MRHNA, CDR2 SNTAGT. The CDR3 has 16 residues. Trimming took 8 bases from V and 3 from J, leaving 20 bases between them. The CDR3 bases are TGTGCCAGCGGGGAATCCGGACTTCCCCTCAATCAGCCCCAGCATTTT. It translates to CASGESGLPLNQPQHF.

The chain's CDR3 is CASSSPTPKSYGYTF. The CDR3 DNA reads TGTGCCAGCAGTTCTCCAACTCCTAAAAGCTATGGCTACACCTTC. The V and J genes are TRBV28 and TRBJ1-2; no reliable D call. V lost 4 bases, J lost 4 bases, and 16 bases lay in between. In germline, CDR1 is MDHEN, CDR2 SYDVKM. The CDR3 runs to 15 residues.

The rearrangement joins TRBV7-9 to TRBJ2-4, with TRBD2 matching over 12 bases. This CDR3 has 17 amino acids. The germline CDR1 and CDR2 sequences are SEHNR and FQNEAQ (reference sequence). Losses at the gene ends were 5 bases for V and 0 bases for J; bases not matched to a gene: 5. The CDR3 sequence: CASSDPGLAGAKNIQYF. In DNA form, the CDR3 reads TGTGCCAGCAGCGACCCGGGACTAGCGGGAGCCAAAAACATTCAGTACTTC.

The chain links TRBV4-2 to TRBJ2-3; 15 nucleotides line up with TRBD2. In germline, CDR1 is LGHNA, CDR2 YNFKEQ. CDR3 length: 16 amino acids. The junction had 3 bases not matched to a gene; V was cut back by 3 bases and J by 5 bases. The CDR3 nucleotides read TGTGCCAGCAGCCAGACGGGACTAGCGGGGGGAGATACGCAGTATTTT. Translating it yields CASSQTGLAGGDTQYF.